The source of this TCR beta chain is a study of cytomegalovirus exposure and HLA in healthy donors. The CDR3 sequence is 15 residues long. J lost 8 bases, V lost 5 bases, and 10 bases had no gene match. Germline V gene lookup returns CDR1 LNHDA and CDR2 SQIVND (reference sequence). This PCR relied on a set of 60 Vbeta primers and 13 Jbeta primers. Some clones are missing from TCRdb's copy, which holds only in-frame ones; the method was immunoSEQ multiplex PCR. The sample includes 250,000 to 350,000 clones, 80% to 90% of them seen just once. The chain couples TRBV19 to TRBJ2-1, with TRBD2 matching 9 bases. The sequencing sample was made of PBMCs. The TCR comes from a man aged 35 to 55 in good health and CMV-seropositive. The CDR3 spells CASSGVAGGHHEQFF. In nucleotides, the CDR3 is TGTGCCAGTAGTGGTGTGGCGGGAGGGCACCATGAGCAGTTCTTC.